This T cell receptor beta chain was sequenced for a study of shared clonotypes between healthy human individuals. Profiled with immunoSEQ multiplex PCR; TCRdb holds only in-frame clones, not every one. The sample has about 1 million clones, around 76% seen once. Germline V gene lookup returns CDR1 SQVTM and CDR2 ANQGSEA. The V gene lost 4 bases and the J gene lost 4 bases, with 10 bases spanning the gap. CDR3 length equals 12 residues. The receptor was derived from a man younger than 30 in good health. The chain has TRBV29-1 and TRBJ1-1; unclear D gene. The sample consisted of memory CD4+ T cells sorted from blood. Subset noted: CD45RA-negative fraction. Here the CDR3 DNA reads TGCAGCGTTGGGCGGGGTTTCACTGAAGCTTTCTTT. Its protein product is CSVGRGFTEAFF.